This T cell receptor beta chain came from a study of blood T cell repertoires in COVID-19. Whole-study context: From the United States, Italy and Spain came samples of acute and convalescent COVID-19.

Original methodology: Estimates of nucleated cell counts were drawn from the amplification of reference gene primers. Data came from immunoSEQ multiplex PCR; TCRdb stores just in-frame clones and leaves some out. D and trimming were read from the DNA, whereas the V and J calls and clone size are those reported in that table. The sample yields 200,000 or so clones, nearly 85% seen once. Trimming removed 3 bases from V and 0 bases from J, with 15 bases in between. Germline lookup yields CDR1 MGHRA and CDR2 YSYEKL. The CDR3 is 16 amino acids. The chain is built from TRBV4-1 and TRBJ2-7; D perhaps matches TRBD2 (7 bases). The clonotype comes from a woman aged 30 to 39 with acute or convalescent COVID-19. The sequenced sample was peripheral blood. The chain's CDR3 is CASSHARGPSSYEQYF. The CDR3 DNA follows: TGCGCCAGCAGCCATGCGCGGGGGCCTAGCTCCTACGAGCAGTACTTC.